This TCR beta chain was identified in a study of cytomegalovirus exposure and HLA in healthy donors. Only one count was recorded for this clone. Its antigen is currently unknown. Losses at the gene ends were 4 bases for V and 8 bases for J; bases not matched to a gene: 12. CDR3 length: 15 amino acids. Germline V gene data show CDR1 as SGHRS and CDR2 as YFSETQ. TCRdb's table, derived via immunoSEQ multiplex PCR, lists solely in-frame clones and lacks some. The sample gives 240,000 or so clones, around 87% of which show up once; 1% to 1.5% is in the top ten. General study points: Reportedly, diagnosis of cytomegalovirus status by the classifier showed high specificity and sensitivity. The TCR clusters that emerged in the first cohort tended, a later analysis found, to co-occur in the 110 or so validation repertoires. The study put about 180 TCR beta chains on its list as cytomegalovirus-associated. In vitro checks showed that three CMV-associated chains really do target CMV antigens.

The chain uses TRBV5-1 and TRBJ1-2; 9 bases fit TRBD1. The source is a woman in her thirties in good health and CMV-seropositive. Input material: PBMCs. The CDR3 DNA reads as TGCGCCAGCAGCCCAAACTCCGGGACAGGGACCGGCTACACCTTC. Translated: CASSPNSGTGTGYTF. Full variable domain (outside the CDR3, taken from reference TRBV5-1 and TRBJ1-2): KAGVTQTPRYLIKTRGQQVTLSCSPISGHRSVSWYQQTPGQGLQFLFEYFSETQRNKGNFPGRFSGRQFSNSRSEMNVSTLELGDSALYLCASSPNSGTGTGYTFGSGTRLTVV.